What follows is one T cell receptor (beta chain) and its context. In its sample, this clonotype comes out as large (0.1 to 1%). Base quality data are lacking; no much larger clone is found one base away. The data were obtained in a study of Japanese encephalitis immunity and Zika vaccine responses (dated by TCRdb to 2020 to 2022). Broadly, across the study: Included participants received three 5.0 ug doses of alum-adjuvanted ZPIV at weeks 0, 4 and 28. Two to three months ahead of the first ZPIV dose, about a dozen participants were given JEV vaccine (IXIARO) as a two-dose regimen with the doses 28 days apart. Before ZPIV, some twelve participants got a single dose of YFV vaccine (YF-VAX), while roughly 10 participants were flavivirus-naive. For TCR sequencing, over 5 representative participants were selected from each pre-vaccination group, and samples were taken at week 0 (after pre-vaccination, before ZPIV) and at week 52. In addition, the TCR repertoires of a few flavivirus-naive individuals were analyzed at weeks 2, 6 and 52 after ZPIV vaccination began. Stimulations used ZIKV structural-protein peptide pools split into flavivirus-conserved and non-conserved sets, or JEV or YFV peptides matching the pre-vaccination. ZIKV peptides were 15-mers overlapping by 11 residues, selected for NetMHCpan/NetMHCII-predicted epitopes with affinity below 50 nM. The study tested whether prior Japanese encephalitis virus (JEV) or yellow fever virus (YFV) vaccination shaped CD4 T cell responses to the Zika vaccine. Overall study outcomes, separate from this receptor: Sample size limitations prevented peptide-pool deconvolution, so the individual peptides driving cross-reactive responses were not identified. After ZPIV, repertoire richness of CD4 T cells responding to conserved ZIKV epitopes significantly decreased in JEV-pre-vaccinated donors. Only a few individuals showed CD8 T cell responses to the ZIKV peptide pools, and those responses were of very low magnitude. JEV-pre-vaccinated donors showed higher repertoire similarity across time-points and stimulations than YFV-pre-vaccinated donors, indicating more clonotypes common to ZIKV and JEV stimulation. The analysis was restricted to a subset of trial participants with three doses and adequate samples, and the entire vaccinated cohort was not analyzed. Samples grouped by participant and showed no similarity between individuals, suggesting that no public TCRs were detected.

To prepare the library, 5' RACE was applied. Before sequencing, the TCRbeta libraries were pooled in amounts proportional to the number of cells sorted for each library. Total RNA was extracted from the sorted cells with RNAzol RT, and cDNA was synthesized using an oligo(dT) primer and a template-switching oligo. Using Kapa HiFi, PCR amplified the TCRbeta V-CDR3-J region between a SMARTer oligo primer and a TCRbeta constant-region primer. Illumina adaptors and sample-specific index barcodes were added in a second PCR, with HighPrep bead cleanup and a Bioanalyzer check confirming a band of roughly 650 bp. Libraries were sequenced on an Illumina MiSeq with 2x151 bp paired-end reads. The published analysis was carried out like this. Reads were demultiplexed with an in-house Java program, and MiXCR assigned TCRbeta annotations and counted clonotypes. Repertoire overlap was assessed with Morisita-Horn indices from the R package vegan, and UPGMA clustering and Circos plots of recurring clonotypes were generated. Shannon diversity and richness were normalized to the maximum possible value based on input cell numbers, so that values between 0 and 1 were obtained. CDR3beta sequences were aligned using MUSCLE, distances were calculated using SeqinR, and multidimensional scaling was plotted in R. The public sequencing data were trimmed at Q25 with fastp and processed into clonotypes with MiXCR by TCRdb, which kept only in-frame beta chains. Rows merge per CDR3 protein into single entries with the most common DNA and genes. TCRdb's processing, not the study's, gives the V and J calls here. For this sample the table gives some 430 distinct CDR3 sequences, of which 7.5% were detected only once. The ten largest clones add up to roughly a quarter of the sample.

V is pruned by 6 bases and J by 4 bases, leaving 6 bases of the junction without a gene match. From a lookup of the germline V gene (reference sequence), CDR1 and CDR2 are DFQATT and SNEGSKA. Including cysteine and phenylalanine, the CDR3 has 13 amino acids. The DNA shown is the 39-base CDR3, in frame from base 1. PBMCs were labeled with CellTrace CFSE and were cultured for 6 days in RPMI containing approximately 8% human serum plus peptide pools at around 0.99 ug/mL each. On a BD FACSAria, proliferating CD4 T cells were sorted without fixation as live CD56-CD19-CD16-CD3+CD4+ CFSE-low cells. The enrolled adults were healthy, and microneutralization screening showed them to be seronegative for ZIKV, JEV, YFV, DENV and WNV. Samples came from a phase 1, double-blinded, randomized, placebo-controlled trial of an alum-adjuvanted Zika purified-inactivated virus (ZPIV) vaccine. Peripheral blood mononuclear cells were isolated by standard procedure and stored frozen in liquid nitrogen until use.

Sample: antigen-activated CD4+ T cells from blood, cultured, taken during a Zika inactivated vaccine study. This TCR derives from an adult man who received an inactivated Zika virus vaccine. The chain was built from TRBV20-1 and TRBJ2-3, and 8 junctional nucleotides match TRBD1. The nucleotide sequence reads as follows: TGCAGTGCCGATCTCAGGGGGCCAGATACGCAGTATTTT. Protein translation: CSADLRGPDTQYF.